This T cell receptor beta chain was captured by sequencing in a study of blood T cells in healthy people across ages. Overall study findings and caveats: Age showed a roughly linear inverse relationship with TCR beta diversity per million T cells.

Next came a second PCR, run for about 7 to 12 cycles, which used a sample-barcoded 5' primer along with a J-beta primer mix. Each cDNA molecule was tagged by a template-switch adaptor with 12 random nucleotides. Every sample gave at least 2.5 million paired-end reads containing CDR3. TCRdb re-derived calls from the 5' RACE reads in MiXCR, one entry per CDR3 protein. Among roughly 1.9 million distinct CDR3 sequences, about two fifths were seen once, and the ten largest hold 20% to 25%. Concerning this clonotype itself: Its antigen is as yet unknown.

This receptor was identified in a human donor in good health. Material: blood.

The CDR3: CASSSLPGQQETQYF. The CDR3 DNA is TGTGCCAGCAGCTCGCTCCCGGGACAGCAAGAGACCCAGTACTTC. This chain uses TRBV5-6 with TRBJ2-4; TRBD1 aligns across 7 bases. The J call may be in error: the DNA end matches TRBJ2-5 better. Germline lookup yields CDR1 SGHDT and CDR2 YYEEEE. This CDR3 is 15 amino acids long.